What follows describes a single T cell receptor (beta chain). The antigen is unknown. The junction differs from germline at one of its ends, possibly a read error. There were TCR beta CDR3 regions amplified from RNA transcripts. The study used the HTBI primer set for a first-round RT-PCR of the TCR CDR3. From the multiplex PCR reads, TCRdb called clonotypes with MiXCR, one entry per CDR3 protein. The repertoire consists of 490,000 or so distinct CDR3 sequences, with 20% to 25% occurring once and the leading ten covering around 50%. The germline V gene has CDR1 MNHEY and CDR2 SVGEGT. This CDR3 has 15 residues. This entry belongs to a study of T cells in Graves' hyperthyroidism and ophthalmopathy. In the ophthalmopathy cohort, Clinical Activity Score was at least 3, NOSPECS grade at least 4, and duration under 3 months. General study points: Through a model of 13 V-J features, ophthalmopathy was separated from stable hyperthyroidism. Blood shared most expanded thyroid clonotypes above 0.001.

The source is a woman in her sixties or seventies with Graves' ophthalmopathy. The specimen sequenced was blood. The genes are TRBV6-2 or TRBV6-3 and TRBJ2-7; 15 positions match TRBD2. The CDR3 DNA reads TGTGCCAGCAGGGGGACTAGCGGGAGGCTTTACGGGCAGTACTTC. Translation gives CASRGTSGRLYGQYF.